A single sample is the source of the 20 T cell receptor beta chains below, sequenced in a study of beta chain features in type 1 diabetes. As every portion of the isolated RNA was reverse transcribed, the sequencing read expressed TCRB transcripts. Clones were read by immunoSEQ multiplex PCR, and TCRdb kept only the in-frame ones, dropping some. The sample yields over 40,000 clones, about 51% seen once. The sequencing input was Tregs from blood. The origin of the receptors is a woman under 30 in good health.

This rearrangement joins TRBV7-9 to TRBJ2-1, with 9 bases aligning to TRBD2. CDR3 length: 16 amino acids. J gave up 8 bases and V 6 bases, and 14 bases lay outside the gene matches. CDR1 is SEHNR, CDR2 FQNEAQ, per germline (reference sequence). In nucleotides, the CDR3 is TGTGCCAGCAGTTACCTAGCGGGGAGAGAGGTGGATGAGCAGTTCTTC. Amino acids: CASSYLAGREVDEQFF.

This chain uses TRBV7-2 with TRBJ2-7; 8 bases are a match to TRBD1. Trimming took 5 bases from V and 4 from J; bases not matched to a gene: 10. The length of the CDR3 is 15 residues. The V gene's germline CDR1 is SGHTA and CDR2 FQGNSA. CDR3: CASSRPDRVDYEQYF. In DNA, the CDR3 is TGTGCCAGCAGCCGACCGGACAGGGTCGATTACGAGCAGTACTTC.

CDR3 in amino acids: CASSFVGGARWAEAFF. The CDR3 DNA follows: TGTGCCAGCAGTTTTGTTGGGGGGGCCCGGTGGGCTGAAGCTTTCTTT. The rearrangement links TRBV27 to TRBJ1-1; tentative D call: TRBD1 (6 bases). V lost 3 bases to trimming and J lost 6 bases, with 20 bases between them. The CDR3 runs to 16 residues. Germline V gene sequence: CDR1 MNHEY, CDR2 SMNVEV (reference sequence).

The genes are TRBV7-9 and TRBJ1-1; unclear D gene. The V end was cut by 8 bases, the J end by 4 bases, with 17 bases between. The germline V gene encodes CDR1 SEHNR and CDR2 FQNEAQ (reference sequence). This CDR3 has 14 residues. The CDR3 reads CASGGPPRATEAFF. The CDR3 DNA follows: TGTGCCAGCGGCGGCCCCCCCCGAGCCACTGAAGCTTTCTTT.

To note about this clone: The junction differs from germline at one of its ends, possibly a read error. The chain carries TRBV7-2 and TRBJ1-5; possibly TRBD1 for D (6 bases). Germline V gives CDR1 SGHTA, CDR2 FQGNSA. This CDR3 contains 16 residues. The CDR3 DNA follows: TGTGCCAGCAGCCGGCGTCGTATCCAGGGGAATCAGCCCCGGCATTTT. Its protein product is CASSRRRIQGNQPRHF.

Note on this clone: Within the sample, other DNA sequences also encode this same CDR3. The chain combines TRBV7-2 with TRBJ2-3, with 11 bases matching TRBD2. The V and J ends lost 4 bases and 6 bases, in that order; junction bases with no gene match: 6. CDR1 and CDR2 from the germline V gene are SGHTA and FQGNSA. This CDR3 is built from 15 residues. CDR3 nucleotides: TGTGCCAGCAGCTCAGTAGCGGGAGGGCCGGATACGCAGTATTTT. Amino acid sequence: CASSSVAGGPDTQYF.

The chain combines TRBV19 with TRBJ2-2; 9 nucleotides line up with TRBD1. V lost 6 bases, J lost 5 bases, and 13 bases stayed unmatched. The germline V gene has CDR1 LNHDA and CDR2 SQIVND (reference sequence). The CDR3 runs 17 residues. The CDR3 DNA reads TGTGCCAGTAGCTGGGGAGCGGGGACAGGGATAACCGGGGAGCTGTTTTTT. Translating it yields CASSWGAGTGITGELFF.

The chain employs TRBV6-5 and TRBJ2-1; 9 bases fit TRBD2. The trim removed 0 bases at V and 16 bases at J, leaving 4 bases unmatched. Germline CDR1 reads MNHEY; CDR2 reads SVGAGI. This CDR3 has 12 residues. CDR3 nucleotide sequence: TGTGCCAGCAGTTACTCGACGGGACTAGCATTCTTC. Translation gives CASSYSTGLAFF.

The chain employs TRBV20-1 and TRBJ2-5; D remains unclear. The length of the CDR3 is 10 residues. V lost 2 bases and J lost 5, with 3 bases in between. In germline, CDR1 is DFQATT, CDR2 SNEGSKA (reference sequence). CDR3 coding DNA: TGCAGTGCTAGACGGGAGACCCAGTACTTC. Encoded protein: CSARRETQYF.

The chain has TRBV6-6 and TRBJ1-1; no firm D call. This CDR3 region has 13 residues. Deletions cut 2 bases from V and 7 bases from J, with 11 bases between. Germline assignment: CDR1 MNHNY and CDR2 SVGAGI (reference sequence). In nucleotides, the CDR3 is TGTGCCAGCAGTTACCCGGGGTTTAGTGAAGCTTTCTTT. It translates to CASSYPGFSEAFF.

The table lists this clone with a few counts. The chain carries TRBV7-2 and TRBJ2-3, with a weak D call TRBD2 (5 bases). In germline, CDR1 is SGHTA, CDR2 FQGNSA. V was clipped by 4 bases and J by 1 base, with 15 bases between them. This CDR3 comprises 16 residues. CDR3 protein: CASSSRRGSGTDTQYF. The CDR3 bases are TGTGCCAGCAGCTCCCGAAGAGGGTCTGGCACAGATACGCAGTATTTT.

This clone occurred a few times. This chain uses TRBV2 with TRBJ2-5; a possible D gene is TRBD2 (6 bases). The ends were cut back, 8 bases at V and 0 bases at J, with 13 bases in the middle. The CDR3 contains 14 residues. The V gene's germline CDR1 is SNHLY and CDR2 FYNNEI. CDR3 DNA: TGTGCCAGCCGCGGACGGGAGCACCAAGAGACCCAGTACTTC. As protein: CASRGREHQETQYF.

V gene TRBV28 combines with J gene TRBJ2-1; maybe TRBD2 (7 bases). This CDR3 has 13 residues. Germline V CDR1 and CDR2: MDHEN, SYDVKM. Trimming shortened V by 7 bases and J by 5 bases, and 12 bases separated the two germline ends. The CDR3 region is CASTRGRDNEQFF. The CDR3 nucleotides are TGTGCCAGCACTAGGGGGAGGGACAATGAGCAGTTCTTC.

This clone was detected only a few times. This chain uses TRBV4-1 with TRBJ2-7, with 7 nucleotides matching TRBD2. J lost 2 bases, V lost 4 bases, and 17 bases had no gene match. Germline V gene sequence: CDR1 MGHRA, CDR2 YSYEKL. This CDR3 is 18 amino acids long. CDR3 in amino acids: CASSLAASGGSTPYEQYF. CDR3 coding DNA: TGCGCCAGCAGCCTCGCCGCTTCCGGCGGGAGCACCCCCTACGAGCAGTACTTC.

The chain carries TRBV5-1 and TRBJ2-3, with D possibly matching TRBD2 (5 bases). V was cut by 2 bases and J by 6 bases, with 7 bases left in between. This CDR3 has 12 residues. Per the germline V gene, CDR1 is SGHRS and CDR2 is YFSETQ. This chain's CDR3 is CASSFGGDTQYF. Here the CDR3 DNA reads TGCGCCAGCAGCTTCGGCGGGGATACGCAGTATTTT.

This chain connects TRBV7-3 to TRBJ2-5, with 7 bases fitting TRBD1. In germline, CDR1 is SGHTA, CDR2 FQGTGA. The CDR3 extends over 16 amino acids. The trim removed 2 bases at V and 5 bases at J, leaving 11 bases unmatched. CDR3 amino acids: CASSLSGTGAAETQYF. CDR3 nucleotide sequence: TGTGCCAGCAGCTTATCCGGAACAGGGGCGGCGGAGACCCAGTACTTC.

The chain links TRBV6-5 to TRBJ1-5; D is undetermined. This CDR3 spans 13 amino acids. Trimming shortened V by 8 bases and J by 4 bases, and 12 bases separated the two germline ends. CDR1 MNHEY and CDR2 SVGAGI come from the germline V gene. In DNA form, the CDR3 reads TGTGCCAGCCGGGTCACCCAAAATCAGCCCCAGCATTTT. Translating gives CASRVTQNQPQHF.

The chain recombines TRBV30 with TRBJ1-4, with D hard to call. CDR1 and CDR2 from the germline V gene are GTSNPN and SVGIG (reference sequence). This CDR3 is built from 13 residues. V lost 1 base and J lost 8, with 11 bases in between. The DNA of the CDR3 is TGTGCCTGGAGTGGGACTCACCAAGAAAAACTGTTTTTT. Residues: CAWSGTHQEKLFF. The full variable domain, in which reference TRBV30 and TRBJ1-4 provide the parts outside the CDR3, is SQTIHQWPATLVQPVGSPLSLECTVEGTSNPNLYWYRQAAGRGLQLLFYSVGIGQISSEVPQNLSASRPQDRQFILSSKKLLLSDSGFYLCAWSGTHQEKLFFGSGTQLSVL.

This chain uses TRBV6-5 with TRBJ1-2; D is unresolved. This CDR3 has 15 residues. Germline V CDR1 and CDR2: MNHEY, SVGAGI. Trimming removed 0 bases at V and 1 base at J, with 9 bases between. As DNA, the CDR3 is TGTGCCAGCAGTTACTCATCTGGAGTTAACTATGGCTACACCTTC. This encodes CASSYSSGVNYGYTF.

The chain is built from TRBV5-4 and TRBJ1-1; tentative D call: TRBD1 (5 bases). The CDR3 is 14 amino acids. The V end was cut by 2 bases, the J end by 0 bases, with 8 bases between. Germline V gene sequence: CDR1 SGHNT, CDR2 YYREEE (reference sequence). CDR3 nucleotides: TGTGCCAGCAGCTTCGGGGGGATGAACACTGAAGCTTTCTTT. It yields the protein CASSFGGMNTEAFF.